This T cell receptor beta chain was captured by sequencing in a study of vaccination and CD4 T cells after COVID-19. Study-wide background: There were two doses of either BNT162b2 or mRNA-1273 vaccine given to participants. Median time from COVID diagnosis to post-COVID sampling was 101 days (35 to 161).

V lost 2 bases and J 4 bases, leaving 10 bases between the germline ends. The CDR3 is 14 residues long. Germline V gene lookup returns CDR1 SGHVS and CDR2 FNYEAQ. With the Oncomine TCR Beta short-read assay, DNA from cultured CD4+ T cells was sequenced. TCRdb redid the calling of the PCR reads with MiXCR, one entry per CDR3 protein. The sample gives about 21,000 distinct CDR3 sequences, approximately 59% of which show up once; 8% to 9% is in the top ten. This clonotype was seen a single time. Its matching antigen is unknown. The treatment is: approximately nine-day PBMC culture with coronavirus spike peptide pools or control peptides (ViraFEST assay). ViraFEST sequenced TCRs after peptide-pool expansion of antigen-specific T cells.

This TCR was recovered from a human donor who had recovered from COVID-19. Sequencing was performed on CD4+ T cells from blood, cultured in vitro, taken after SARS-CoV-2 vaccination. J is TRBJ2-3 and V is TRBV7-6; D remains unclear. CDR3 amino acids: CASSLRLSPDTQYF. In DNA form, the CDR3 reads TGTGCCAGCAGCTTACGACTGTCCCCAGATACGCAGTATTTT.